These 12 T cell receptor beta chains share one sample of origin, sequenced in a study of blood T cell repertoires in COVID-19. Sequencing was performed with immunoSEQ multiplex PCR; in TCRdb, only in-frame clones are kept and a portion is missing. This table has some 250,000 clones, 70% to 90% appearing once. The specimen was PBMCs or T cells enriched from blood (not recorded which). Receptor source: a woman aged 45-65 years who had recovered from COVID-19.

This clone was counted a single time. This chain connects TRBV7-8 to TRBJ2-5, with 7 bases that match TRBD2. V lost 8 bases and J lost 3; bases outside the gene matches: 15. Germline values: CDR1 SGHVS, CDR2 FQNEAQ. This CDR3 comprises 16 residues. The CDR3 protein is CASQLREGGMEETQYF. The CDR3 coding sequence is TGTGCCAGCCAGCTTAGGGAGGGAGGGATGGAAGAGACCCAGTACTTC.

The chain is built from TRBV20-1 and TRBJ1-2, with a possible D match to TRBD1 (6 bases). The germline gives CDR1 DFQATT, CDR2 SNEGSKA (reference sequence). The CDR3 covers 14 residues. V lost 3 bases and J 6 bases, leaving 17 bases between the germline ends. The CDR3 reads CSASSWRQDDGYTF. For the CDR3, the DNA is TGCAGTGCTAGTTCCTGGCGACAGGACGATGGCTACACCTTC.

The V and J genes are TRBV5-4 and TRBJ1-2; 8 nucleotides match TRBD1. Germline V gives CDR1 SGHNT, CDR2 YYREEE (reference sequence). CDR3 size: 13 residues. The trim removed 4 bases at V and 3 bases at J, leaving 2 bases unmatched. CDR3 bases: TGTGCCAGCAGCCAGGGGGCTGACTATGGCTACACCTTC. It yields the protein CASSQGADYGYTF.

The rearrangement uses TRBV28 and TRBJ2-7, with D possibly being TRBD2 (6 bases). Trimming shortened V by 8 bases and J by 2 bases, and 10 bases separated the two germline ends. CDR1 and CDR2 (germline): MDHEN, SYDVKM. CDR3 length: 12 amino acids. In nucleotides, the CDR3 is TGTGCCAGCGGGCGGGGCCCCTACGAGCAGTACTTC. Protein product: CASGRGPYEQYF. Full variable domain (remainder filled in from reference TRBV28 and TRBJ2-7): DVKVTQSSRYLVKRTGEKVFLECVQDMDHENMFWYRQDPGLGLRLIYFSYDVKMKEKGDIPEGYSVSREKKERFSLILESASTNQTSMYLCASGRGPYEQYFGPGTRLTVT.

J is TRBJ1-5 and V is TRBV29-1; no definite D call. The germline V gene encodes CDR1 SQVTM and CDR2 ANQGSEA. The V and J ends lost 5 bases and 1 base respectively, with 9 bases between them. The CDR3 is 13 amino acids. CDR3 amino acids: CSVMSASNQPQHF. In DNA form, the CDR3 reads TGCAGCGTTATGAGTGCCAGCAATCAGCCCCAGCATTTT.

The chain is built from TRBV6-2 or TRBV6-3 and TRBJ2-7, with a weak D call TRBD1 (6 bases). CDR1 is MNHEY, CDR2 SVGEGT, per germline. This CDR3 is 13 amino acids long. Trimming pared 6 bases from V and 6 bases from J, leaving 15 bases between. The CDR3 DNA is TGTGCCAGCAGCTATGGACAGCCCCGCGAGCAGTACTTC. Translated: CASSYGQPREQYF.

This clone was observed at least ten times. V usage is TRBV19 and J usage is TRBJ2-1; TRBD2 aligns across 14 bases. This CDR3 spans 19 amino acids. The germline CDR1 and CDR2 sequences are LNHDA and SQIVND (reference sequence). The ends lost 0 bases at V and 8 bases at J; junction bases unmatched: 12. CDR3 nucleotide sequence: TGTGCCAGTAGTATAGATACGGGACTAGCGGGAGATCTTGGCTATGAGCAGTTCTTC. It specifies CASSIDTGLAGDLGYEQFF.

The chain links TRBV5-8 to TRBJ2-3; 10 bases agree with TRBD1. The junction had 4 bases not matched to a gene; V was cut back by 1 base and J by 2 bases. CDR1 and CDR2 (germline): SGHTS, YDEGEE. CDR3 size: 16 residues. The CDR3 reads CASSLRGTGVTDTQYF. In nucleotides, the CDR3 is TGTGCCAGCAGCTTGCGAGGGACAGGGGTCACAGATACGCAGTATTTT. Variable domain in full (rest from reference TRBV5-8 and TRBJ2-3): EAGVTQSPTHLIKTRGQQATLRCSPISGHTSVYWYQQALGLGLQFLLWYDEGEERNRGNFPPRFSGRQFPNYSSELNVNALELEDSALYLCASSLRGTGVTDTQYFGPGTRLTVL.

This chain connects TRBV5-5 to TRBJ1-2; the match to TRBD1 covers 10 bases. The CDR3 sequence is 15 residues long. The germline gives CDR1 SGHKS, CDR2 YYEKEE (reference sequence). After removal of 4 bases from V and 3 bases from J, the junction contained 6 bases not matched to a gene. CDR3 amino acids: CASSLGTGVYYGYTF. The CDR3 nucleotides read TGTGCCAGCAGCCTAGGGACAGGGGTTTACTATGGCTACACCTTC.

This clone has only one observation. The chain carries TRBV11-2 and TRBJ2-3, with 9 bases identical to TRBD2. Losses at the gene ends were 1 base for V and 3 bases for J; bases not matched to a gene: 8. The germline V gene has CDR1 SGHAT and CDR2 FQNNGV. The CDR3 is made up of 17 amino acids. CDR3 nucleotides: TGTGCCAGCAGCTTAGGGGTAGCGGGGGCTGGGACAGATACGCAGTATTTT. Translating gives CASSLGVAGAGTDTQYF.

The chain employs TRBV29-1 and TRBJ1-1; D remains unclear. This CDR3 region has 13 residues. CDR1 and CDR2 (germline): SQVTM, ANQGSEA. Trimming stripped 0 bases from V and 2 bases from J, with 7 bases between. The CDR3, as DNA: TGCAGCGTTGAAGATCGGGAAAACACTGAAGCTTTCTTT. Encoded protein: CSVEDRENTEAFF.

The rearrangement joins TRBV6-2 or TRBV6-3 to TRBJ1-2, with D hard to call. The V end lost 0 bases, the J end lost 0 bases, and 17 bases lay between the germline ends. The germline CDR1 and CDR2 sequences are MNHEY and SVGEGT. The CDR3 contains 18 residues. Here the CDR3 DNA reads TGTGCCAGCAGTTACTCGAAAATTGCAAAGAGCCCTAACTATGGCTACACCTTC. Translating it yields CASSYSKIAKSPNYGYTF.